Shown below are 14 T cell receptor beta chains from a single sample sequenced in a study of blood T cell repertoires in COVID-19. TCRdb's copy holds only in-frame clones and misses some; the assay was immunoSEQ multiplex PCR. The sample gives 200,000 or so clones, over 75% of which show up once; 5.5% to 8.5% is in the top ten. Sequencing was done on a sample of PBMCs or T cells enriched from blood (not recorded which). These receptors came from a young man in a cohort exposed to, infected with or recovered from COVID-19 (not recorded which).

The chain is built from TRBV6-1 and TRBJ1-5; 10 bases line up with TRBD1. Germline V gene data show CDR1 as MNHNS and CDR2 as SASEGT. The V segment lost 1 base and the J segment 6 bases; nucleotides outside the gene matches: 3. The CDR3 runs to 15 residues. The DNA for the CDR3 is TGTGCCAGCAGTGAAGGACAGGGGGCGGGTCAGCCCCAGCATTTT. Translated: CASSEGQGAGQPQHF.

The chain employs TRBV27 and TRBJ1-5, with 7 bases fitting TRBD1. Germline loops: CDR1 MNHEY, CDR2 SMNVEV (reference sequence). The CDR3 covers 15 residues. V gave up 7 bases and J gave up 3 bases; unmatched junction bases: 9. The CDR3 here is CASTHTGTVNQPQHF. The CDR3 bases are TGTGCCAGCACCCATACTGGGACAGTCAATCAGCCCCAGCATTTT.

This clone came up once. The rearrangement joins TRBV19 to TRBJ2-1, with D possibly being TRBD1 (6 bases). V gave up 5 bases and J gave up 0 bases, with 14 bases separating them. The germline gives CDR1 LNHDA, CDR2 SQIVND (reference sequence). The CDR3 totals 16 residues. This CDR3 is CASSPDRPNSYNEQFF. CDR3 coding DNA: TGTGCCAGTAGTCCCGACAGGCCCAACTCCTACAATGAGCAGTTCTTC.

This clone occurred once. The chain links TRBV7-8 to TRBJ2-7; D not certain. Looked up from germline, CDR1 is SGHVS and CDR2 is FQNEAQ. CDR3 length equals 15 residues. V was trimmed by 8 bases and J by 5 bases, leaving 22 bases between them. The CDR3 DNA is TGTGCCAGCTCAACCACTACGATCCCCATCCACGAGCAGTACTTC. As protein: CASSTTTIPIHEQYF.

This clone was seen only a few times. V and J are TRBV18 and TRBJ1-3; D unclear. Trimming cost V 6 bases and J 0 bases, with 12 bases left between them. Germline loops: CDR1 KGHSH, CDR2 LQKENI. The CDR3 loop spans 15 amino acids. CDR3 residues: CASSREGNSGNTIYF. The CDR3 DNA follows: TGTGCCAGCTCTCGGGAAGGGAACTCTGGAAACACCATATATTTT.

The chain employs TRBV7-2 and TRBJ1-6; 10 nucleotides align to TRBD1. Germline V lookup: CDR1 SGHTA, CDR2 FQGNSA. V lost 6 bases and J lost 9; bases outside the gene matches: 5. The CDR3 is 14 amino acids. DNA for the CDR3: TGTGCCAGCAGGAGACAGGGGGCATTTTCACCCCTCCACTTT. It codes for CASRRQGAFSPLHF.

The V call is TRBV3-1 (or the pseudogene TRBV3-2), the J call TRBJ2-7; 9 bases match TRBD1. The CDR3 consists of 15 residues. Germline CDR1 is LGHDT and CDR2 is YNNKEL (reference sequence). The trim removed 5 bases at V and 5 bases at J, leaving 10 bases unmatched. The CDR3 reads CASSAPGQGRNEQYF. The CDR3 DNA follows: TGTGCCAGCAGCGCCCCGGGACAGGGTAGAAACGAGCAGTACTTC.

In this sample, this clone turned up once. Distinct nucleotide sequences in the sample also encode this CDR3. This CDR3 reads CASSIGRRGRGDTQYF. CDR3 nucleotide sequence: TGTGCCAGTAGTATAGGGAGGAGGGGGCGCGGAGATACGCAGTATTTT. The rearrangement uses TRBV19 and TRBJ2-3, with D possibly matching TRBD1 (7 bases). Germline CDR1 is LNHDA and CDR2 is SQIVND (reference sequence). There are 16 residues in the CDR3. The V end was cut by 1 base, the J end by 5 bases, with 16 bases between.

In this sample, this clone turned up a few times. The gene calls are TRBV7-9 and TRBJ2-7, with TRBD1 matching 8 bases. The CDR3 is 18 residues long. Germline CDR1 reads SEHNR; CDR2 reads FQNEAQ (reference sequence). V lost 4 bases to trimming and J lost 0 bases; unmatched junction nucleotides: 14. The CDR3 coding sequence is TGTGCCAGCAGCTGGCGTCCCGGGACAGGAGAAAGCTCCTACGAGCAGTACTTC. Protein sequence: CASSWRPGTGESSYEQYF.

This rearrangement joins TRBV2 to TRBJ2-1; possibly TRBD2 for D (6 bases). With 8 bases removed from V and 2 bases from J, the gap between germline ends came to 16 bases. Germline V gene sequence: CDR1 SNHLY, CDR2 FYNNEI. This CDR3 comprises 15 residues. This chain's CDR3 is CASGTLIGTYNEQFF. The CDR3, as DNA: TGTGCCAGCGGGACTTTAATCGGCACCTACAATGAGCAGTTCTTC.

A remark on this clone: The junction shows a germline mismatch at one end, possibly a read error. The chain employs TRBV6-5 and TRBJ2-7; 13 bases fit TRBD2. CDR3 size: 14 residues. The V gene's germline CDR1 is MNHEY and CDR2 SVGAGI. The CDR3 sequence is CASSLGTSGNEQYF. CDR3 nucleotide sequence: TGTGCCAGTAGTTTGGGGACTAGCGGGAACGAGCAGTACTTC.

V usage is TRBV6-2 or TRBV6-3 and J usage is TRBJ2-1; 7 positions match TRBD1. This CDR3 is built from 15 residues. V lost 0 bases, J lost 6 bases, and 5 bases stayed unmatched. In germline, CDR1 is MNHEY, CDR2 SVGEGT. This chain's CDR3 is CASSYSTGLSNEQFF. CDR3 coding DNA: TGTGCCAGCAGTTACTCGACAGGGCTGTCCAATGAGCAGTTCTTC.

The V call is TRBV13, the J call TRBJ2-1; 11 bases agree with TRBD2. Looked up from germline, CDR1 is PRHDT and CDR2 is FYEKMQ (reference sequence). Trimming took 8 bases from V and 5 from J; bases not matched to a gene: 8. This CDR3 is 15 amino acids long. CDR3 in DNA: TGTGCCAGCTCGATTATAGCGGGAGGGGACAATGAGCAGTTCTTC. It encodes CASSIIAGGDNEQFF. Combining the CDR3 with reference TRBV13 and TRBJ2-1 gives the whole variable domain AAGVIQSPRHLIKEKRETATLKCYPIPRHDTVYWYQQGPGQDPQFLISFYEKMQSDKGSIPDRFSAQQFSDYHSELNMSSLELGDSALYFCASSIIAGGDNEQFFGPGTRLTVL.

The CDR3 DNA reads as TGTGCCAGCAGCACAAACACAGATACGCAGTATTTT. This translates into CASSTNTDTQYF. The chain links TRBV28 to TRBJ2-3; D is undetermined. Germline assignment: CDR1 MDHEN and CDR2 SYDVKM. The CDR3 runs 12 residues. The ends were cut back, 6 bases at V and 2 bases at J, with 6 bases in the middle.